The TCR beta chain described here comes from a study of blood T cell repertoires in COVID-19. Methods used by the authors: Cell counts per sample came from amplifying reference gene primers. The assay was immunoSEQ multiplex PCR, and TCRdb's table has in-frame clones only and misses some. V, J and clone size are those of that table, while D and trimming were read from the DNA. The sample lists 200,000 to 250,000 clones; 85% were seen once. Trimming cost V 6 bases and J 8 bases; bases outside gene matches: 10. This CDR3 is 14 amino acids long. Germline values: CDR1 MRHNA, CDR2 SNTAGT. This clone is a singleton in its sample. In Seattle, patients joined the study during active infection and were tracked longitudinally.

This sequence joins TRBV6-4 and TRBJ2-1, with 7 bases matching TRBD1. The receptor comes from a man aged 45-65 years with COVID-19, enrolled during active disease. Sequencing input: peripheral blood. CDR3 coding DNA: TGTGCCAGCAGCCGACAGGGTAGCCTGGATGAGCAGTTCTTC. As protein: CASSRQGSLDEQFF.